The 21 T cell receptor beta chains below all came from one sample that was sequenced in a study of T cell responses to AZD1222 COVID-19 vaccine. Assay used: immunoSEQ multiplex PCR; TCRdb lists only in-frame clones, some missing. The data show about 90,000 clones, about 93% seen once. The sample was peripheral blood, taken on day 0 of MenACWY control vaccination. Source of these receptors: an adult in good health.

The chain is built from TRBV2 and TRBJ1-4; D is undetermined. The CDR3 has 13 residues. Deletions cut 4 bases from V and 2 bases from J, with 5 bases between. Germline values: CDR1 SNHLY, CDR2 FYNNEI. CDR3 sequence (DNA): TGTGCCAGCAGTGGAGGGACTAATGAAAAACTGTTTTTT. Translation: CASSGGTNEKLFF.

The J gene is TRBJ1-1, the V gene TRBV2; TRBD1 matches 10 bases. J gave up 1 base and V 6 bases, and 8 bases lay outside the gene matches. CDR1 SNHLY and CDR2 FYNNEI come from the germline V gene. The CDR3 runs 16 residues. CDR3 loop: CASSLTGGSTNTEAFF. The CDR3 nucleotides are TGTGCCAGCAGCCTGACAGGGGGCTCTACGAACACTGAAGCTTTCTTT.

The gene calls are TRBV24-1 and TRBJ1-5; 11 bases agree with TRBD1. Germline assignment: CDR1 KGHDR and CDR2 SFDVKD. The CDR3 is 18 amino acids. Germline trimming cut 3 bases from V and 0 bases from J; bases unmatched to any gene: 6. The CDR3 coding sequence is TGTGCCACCAGTGATGGGGACAGGGGGGCCGATAGCAATCAGCCCCAGCATTTT. Encoded protein: CATSDGDRGADSNQPQHF.

The rearrangement joins TRBV11-2 to TRBJ1-4; D not resolved. The germline V gene has CDR1 SGHAT and CDR2 FQNNGV. With 8 bases removed from V and 8 bases from J, the gap between germline ends came to 9 bases. The CDR3 has 11 amino acids. DNA of the CDR3: TGTGCCAGCTCAATAGAGGAAAAACTGTTTTTT. This encodes CASSIEEKLFF. The entire variable domain, with the rest obtained from reference TRBV11-2 and TRBJ1-4, is as follows: EAGVAQSPRYKIIEKRQSVAFWCNPISGHATLYWYQQILGQGPKLLIQFQNNGVVDDSQLPKDRFSAERLKGVDSTLKIQPAKLEDSAVYLCASSIEEKLFFGSGTQLSVL.

This rearrangement joins TRBV5-1 to TRBJ2-5, with D possibly being TRBD1 (5 bases). Germline V gene lookup returns CDR1 SGHRS and CDR2 YFSETQ. V lost 0 bases to trimming and J lost 4 bases, with 10 bases between them. This CDR3 is built from 14 residues. CDR3: CASSLGQGRETQYF. In DNA form, the CDR3 reads TGCGCCAGCAGCTTGGGGCAGGGCCGAGAGACCCAGTACTTC.

The CDR3: CATSRATGLTEAFF. In nucleotides, the CDR3 is TGTGCCACCAGCAGAGCAACAGGGTTGACTGAAGCTTTCTTT. The chain has TRBV15 and TRBJ1-1; D might be TRBD1 (6 bases). The V end was cut by 1 base, the J end by 5 bases, with 11 bases between. The germline V gene has CDR1 LNHNV and CDR2 YYDKDF (reference sequence). The CDR3 runs 14 residues.

The chain links TRBV19 to TRBJ2-5; 11 bases agree with TRBD1. Looked up from germline, CDR1 is LNHDA and CDR2 is SQIVND (reference sequence). The CDR3 extends over 16 amino acids. Losses at the gene ends were 2 bases for V and 5 bases for J; bases not matched to a gene: 7. The CDR3 nucleotides read TGTGCCAGTAGTATAACCTGGACAGGGGGCAGGGAGACCCAGTACTTC. Translating gives CASSITWTGGRETQYF.

The chain has TRBV19 and TRBJ1-5, with 8 bases lining up with TRBD1. V lost 8 bases and J lost 2; bases outside the gene matches: 5. Per the germline V gene, CDR1 is LNHDA and CDR2 is SQIVND (reference sequence). This CDR3 spans 14 amino acids. The CDR3 loop is CASLDRVGNQPQHF. The DNA for the CDR3 is TGTGCCAGTTTGGACAGGGTGGGCAATCAGCCCCAGCATTTT.

The gene calls are TRBV29-1 and TRBJ2-3; the D gene is possibly TRBD1 (5 bases). Germline V gene lookup returns CDR1 SQVTM and CDR2 ANQGSEA. The CDR3 consists of 13 residues. With 3 bases removed from V and 0 bases from J, the gap between germline ends came to 7 bases. DNA of the CDR3: TGCAGCGTTGATCGACAGAGCACAGATACGCAGTATTTT. Its protein product is CSVDRQSTDTQYF.

The chain combines TRBV15 with TRBJ1-1; 10 nucleotides align to TRBD1. V gave up 1 base and J gave up 1 base; unmatched junction bases: 0. Looked up from germline, CDR1 is LNHNV and CDR2 is YYDKDF (reference sequence). The CDR3 totals 15 residues. The DNA for the CDR3 is TGTGCCACCAGCAGAGGACAGGGGGCGAACACTGAAGCTTTCTTT. Translating gives CATSRGQGANTEAFF.

Concerning this clone: Within the sample, other DNA sequences also encode this same CDR3. V usage is TRBV19 and J usage is TRBJ1-3; 7 bases align to TRBD1. CDR1 is LNHDA, CDR2 SQIVND, per germline (reference sequence). The CDR3 has 13 residues. Germline trimming cut 6 bases from V and 2 bases from J; bases unmatched to any gene: 1. The CDR3 DNA follows: TGTGCCAGTAGGACAGGGCCTGGAAACACCATATATTTT. It is translated as CASRTGPGNTIYF.

This clone has just a few counts. This rearrangement joins TRBV11-3 to TRBJ2-7; D is ambiguous. The CDR3 has 13 amino acids. Germline CDR1 is SGHNT and CDR2 is YENEEA. V dropped 5 bases and J dropped 5 bases, with 13 bases sitting between them. CDR3 loop: CASSRHSLDEQYF. DNA of the CDR3: TGTGCCAGCAGCAGGCACTCCCTAGACGAGCAGTACTTC.

This clone occurred once. The chain combines TRBV5-6 with TRBJ2-5; a weak D match, TRBD1 (6 bases). Trimming stripped 4 bases from V and 5 bases from J, with 12 bases between. The germline V gene has CDR1 SGHDT and CDR2 YYEEEE. This CDR3 has 13 residues. The CDR3 coding sequence is TGTGCCAGCAGCCCAGGGGCCCTGGAGACCCAGTACTTC. Its protein product is CASSPGALETQYF.

This clone was counted once. The rearrangement links TRBV10-2 to TRBJ2-1, with D unresolved. The CDR3 length is 13 residues. CDR1 is WSHSY, CDR2 SAAADI, per germline. V lost 2 bases to trimming and J lost 9 bases, with 11 bases between them. The CDR3 spells CASSEAPGGEQFF. The CDR3 coding sequence is TGCGCCAGCAGTGAGGCTCCGGGCGGTGAGCAGTTCTTC.

V and J are TRBV29-1 and TRBJ2-1; 12 nucleotides align to TRBD2. The length of the CDR3 is 16 residues. V dropped 2 bases and J dropped 5; count of bases not matched to a gene: 7. Germline V gene data show CDR1 as SQVTM and CDR2 as ANQGSEA. CDR3 DNA sequence: TGCAGCGTTGAACCTAGACTAGCGGGGGTTCACAATGAGCAGTTCTTC. Its translation is CSVEPRLAGVHNEQFF.

The CDR3 sequence: CASSSQQGQPQHF. In DNA, the CDR3 is TGTGCCAGTAGTAGCCAACAGGGCCAGCCCCAGCATTTT. This chain joins TRBV19 and TRBJ1-5, with D maybe TRBD1 (6 bases). From germline, CDR1 is LNHDA and CDR2 SQIVND (reference sequence). Trimming stripped 4 bases from V and 7 bases from J, with 11 bases between. This CDR3 is 13 amino acids long. Full variable domain (outside the CDR3, taken from reference TRBV19 and TRBJ1-5): DGGITQSPKYLFRKEGQNVTLSCEQNLNHDAMYWYRQDPGQGLRLIYYSQIVNDFQKGDIAEGYSVSREKKESFPLTVTSAQKNPTAFYLCASSSQQGQPQHFGDGTRLSIL.

As concerns this clone: An end of the junction differs from the germline gene, which may be a read error. Other DNA variants within this sample encode the same CDR3. The chain has TRBV15 and TRBJ2-3, with D possibly TRBD1 on 6 matching bases. Germline-derived CDR1 and CDR2 are LNHNV and YYDKDF (reference sequence). The CDR3 contains 15 residues. The DNA for the CDR3 is TGTGCTACCAGCACCTACGGCAGGGGACAAGATACGCAGTATTTT. It specifies CATSTYGRGQDTQYF.

The CDR3 sequence: CASSLDPPNGQKKLFF. The CDR3 coding sequence is TGTGCCAGCAGCTTGGATCCCCCGAACGGACAGAAAAAACTGTTTTTT. The chain is built from TRBV7-9 and TRBJ1-4, with D possibly matching TRBD1 (6 bases). This CDR3 contains 16 residues. Per germline, CDR1 SEHNR and CDR2 FQNEAQ (reference sequence). V dropped 3 bases and J dropped 9 bases, with 20 bases sitting between them. The variable domain in full, with the rest retrieved from reference TRBV7-9 and TRBJ1-4, is DTGVSQNPRHKITKRGQNVTFRCDPISEHNRLYWYRQTLGQGPEFLTYFQNEAQLEKSRLLSDRFSAERPKGSFSTLEIQRTEQGDSAMYLCASSLDPPNGQKKLFFGSGTQLSVL.

The chain employs TRBV4-2 and TRBJ1-5; D not resolved. Germline V gives CDR1 LGHNA, CDR2 YNFKEQ. CDR3 length equals 16 residues. The V end was cut by 0 bases, the J end by 5 bases, with 14 bases between. The DNA of the CDR3 is TGTGCCAGCAGCCAAGAAGGAGGAGGGTTGGATCAGCCCCAGCATTTT. It codes for CASSQEGGGLDQPQHF.

J is TRBJ2-1 and V is TRBV7-9; tentatively, D is TRBD1 or TRBD2 (5 bases each). Deletions cut 1 base from V and 3 bases from J, with 10 bases between. Germline CDR1 and CDR2: SEHNR and FQNEAQ (reference sequence). The CDR3 has 15 amino acids. CDR3: CASSLGGSNYNEQFF. CDR3 sequence (DNA): TGTGCCAGCAGCTTAGGGGGGTCCAACTACAATGAGCAGTTCTTC.

This clone was picked up one time. The chain is built from TRBV10-3 and TRBJ1-3; 7 nucleotides agree with TRBD1. Unmatched junction bases numbered 6, after V lost 3 bases and J lost 1 base. The germline gives CDR1 ENHRY, CDR2 SYGVKD. CDR3 length: 16 residues. CDR3 in amino acids: CAISDRGSNSGNTIYF. The CDR3 nucleotides are TGTGCCATCAGTGACAGGGGGAGCAATTCTGGAAACACCATATATTTT.